This T cell receptor beta chain was found in a study of blood T cells in healthy people across ages. The V segment lost 0 bases and the J segment 13 bases; nucleotides outside the gene matches: 18. The CDR3 loop spans 17 amino acids. Germline CDR1 is LNHNV and CDR2 is YYDKDF (reference sequence). Combining a sample-barcoded 5' primer with a J-beta primer mix, a second PCR ran for roughly 7 to 11 cycles. TCRdb processed the 5' RACE reads anew with MiXCR; each CDR3 protein has one entry. This table holds over 1,300,000 distinct CDR3 sequences, 55% to 75% found once. The chain is built from TRBV15 and TRBJ2-4; 7 nucleotides line up with TRBD2. Sequencing was carried out using blood. This TCR came from a man between 18 and 29 years old in good health. The DNA for the CDR3 is TGTGCCACCAGCAGAGATCGTTTAGCGGGTGGCTCGGGGGAGCAGTACTTC. Amino acid sequence: CATSRDRLAGGSGEQYF.